This T cell receptor (beta chain) was sequenced for a study of OX40 agonist ivuxolimab in advanced cancers. Across the study: Every 2 weeks, patients got intravenous ivuxolimab at one of six dose levels (0.01-10 mg/kg). Three patients had partial responses: one hepatocellular carcinoma, two cutaneous melanoma.

This clone was observed a handful of times. What it recognizes is unknown. Sequencing was performed with immunoSEQ multiplex PCR; in TCRdb, only in-frame clones are kept and a portion is missing. The table has 42,000 or so clones, 85% to 90% seen once. Study findings and constraints: Dosing at 0.1 to 3.0 mg/kg was accompanied by clonal expansion of CD4+ and CD8+ blood T cells by week 6.

The CDR3 totals 15 residues. Trimming removed 5 bases from V and 10 bases from J; junction bases left unmatched: 9. Per the germline V gene, CDR1 is SNHLY and CDR2 is FYNNEI. Sequenced material: CD4+ or CD8+ T cells sorted from blood, taken in a trial of the OX40 agonist ivuxolimab. The clonotype originates from an adult with an advanced solid tumor such as melanoma, head and neck, liver or kidney cancer. The chain is built from TRBV2 and TRBJ2-1; 12 bases match TRBD2. The CDR3, as DNA: TGTGCCAGCAGTCGCAGACTAGCGGGGGTCGGGGAGCAGTTCTTC. Translating it yields CASSRRLAGVGEQFF.